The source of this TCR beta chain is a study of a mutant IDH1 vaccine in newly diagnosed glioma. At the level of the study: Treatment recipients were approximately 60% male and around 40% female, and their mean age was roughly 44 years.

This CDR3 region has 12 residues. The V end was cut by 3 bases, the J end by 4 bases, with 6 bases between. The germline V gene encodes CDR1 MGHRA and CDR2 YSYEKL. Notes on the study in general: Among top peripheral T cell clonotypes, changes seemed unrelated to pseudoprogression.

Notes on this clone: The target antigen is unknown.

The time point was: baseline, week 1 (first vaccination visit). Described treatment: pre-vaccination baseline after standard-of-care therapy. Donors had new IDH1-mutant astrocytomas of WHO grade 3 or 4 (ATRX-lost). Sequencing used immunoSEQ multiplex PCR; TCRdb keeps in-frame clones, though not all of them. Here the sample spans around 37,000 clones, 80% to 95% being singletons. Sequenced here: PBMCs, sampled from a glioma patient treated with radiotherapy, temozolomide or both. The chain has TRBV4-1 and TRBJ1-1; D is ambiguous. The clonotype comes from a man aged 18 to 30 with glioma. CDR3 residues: CASSQSGTEAFF. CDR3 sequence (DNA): TGCGCCAGCAGCCAGAGCGGCACTGAAGCTTTCTTT.